Listed below are T cell receptor beta chains from one sample, sequenced in a study of cytotoxic CD8 clonotypes in ibrutinib-treated CLL. TCRdb's copy holds only in-frame clones and misses some; the assay was immunoSEQ multiplex PCR. The repertoire holds some 200,000 clones, with roughly 73% as singletons. This sample comprised PBMCs, obtained after 12 months of ibrutinib treatment. The receptor source for this set is a human donor with chronic lymphocytic leukemia. CDR3s include the opening cysteine and the closing phenylalanine or tryptophan. D genes are given only for firm matches. Clone size appears in some rows only: once, few, many, or a class for an expanded clone.

TRBJ2-7,TRBD1,TRBV14,NA,CASSPLPGQGNRKAYEQYF,TGTGCCAGCAGCCCCCTCCCCGGACAGGGTAATCGAAAGGCCTACGAGCAGTACTTC
TRBJ1-1,NA,TRBV5-4,NA,CASSPPAGDRTEAFF,TGTGCCAGCAGTCCTCCTGCCGGGGATAGGACTGAAGCTTTCTTT
TRBJ1-5,TRBD1,TRBV5-1,NA,CASSSHRGRKIGQPQHF,TGCGCCAGCAGCAGCCACAGGGGGCGCAAGATCGGTCAGCCCCAGCATTTT
TRBJ2-3,NA,TRBV14,NA,CASSQEGADTQYF,TGTGCCAGCAGCCAAGAAGGAGCAGATACGCAGTATTTT
TRBJ1-1,NA,TRBV9,NA,CASSVLAGRNTEAFF,TGTGCCAGCAGCGTACTGGCAGGGAGGAACACTGAAGCTTTCTTT
TRBJ2-3,TRBD2,TRBV2,NA,CASSPRLAGGESTDTQYF,TGTGCCAGCAGTCCTCGACTAGCGGGGGGTGAGAGCACAGATACGCAGTATTTT
TRBJ2-5,TRBD2,TRBV7-6,NA,CASSLLAGGLKTQYF,TGTGCCAGCAGCTTACTAGCGGGGGGGCTGAAGACCCAGTACTTC
TRBJ1-1,TRBD1,TRBV27,NA,CASSLWGQGLGAFF,TGTGCCAGCAGTTTATGGGGACAGGGTCTGGGAGCTTTCTTT
TRBJ2-2,NA,TRBV11-1,NA,CASSLVGGIHTGELFF,TGTGCCAGCAGCTTAGTTGGCGGGATCCACACCGGGGAGCTGTTTTTT
TRBJ1-2,TRBD1,TRBV29-1,few,CSVGTGTVSPYGYTF,TGCAGCGTTGGGACCGGGACAGTTAGTCCCTATGGCTACACCTTC
TRBJ2-1,TRBD1,TRBV5-1,once,CASSSSTTGPNLQFF,TGCGCCAGCAGCTCTTCTACGACAGGGCCGAATCTGCAGTTCTTC
TRBJ2-7,NA,TRBV18,NA,CASSRLRGGDYEQYF,TGTGCCAGCTCACGACTCAGGGGAGGGGACTACGAGCAGTACTTC
TRBJ1-1,NA,TRBV2,NA,CASSGVGTTEAFF,TGTGCCAGCAGTGGGGTGGGGACGACTGAAGCTTTCTTT
TRBJ2-1,NA,TRBV6-5,NA,CASSYSFSATNEQFF,TGTGCCAGCAGTTACTCGTTCTCAGCGACCAATGAGCAGTTCTTC
TRBJ2-3,NA,TRBV18,NA,CASSPLNYRSHTQYF,TGTGCCAGCTCACCACTGAATTACCGGTCTCATACGCAGTATTTT
TRBJ1-2,NA,TRBV5-1,NA,CASSETLTGGGYGYTF,TGCGCCAGCAGCGAAACACTGACAGGCGGCGGCTATGGCTACACCTTC
TRBJ2-7,TRBD1,TRBV7-2,NA,CASSQAGTGLAYEQYF,TGTGCCAGCAGCCAGGCCGGGACAGGGTTGGCCTACGAGCAGTACTTC
TRBJ1-1,NA,TRBV6-6,NA,CASGITGTEAFF,TGTGCCAGCGGGATTACAGGGACTGAAGCTTTCTTT
TRBJ1-5,NA,TRBV27,NA,CASSPRAQGHGSNQPQHF,TGTGCCAGCAGTCCCCGGGCCCAAGGGCATGGTAGCAATCAGCCCCAGCATTTT
TRBJ2-1,NA,TRBV29-1,NA,CSADKYNEQFF,TGCAGCGCGGACAAGTACAATGAGCAGTTCTTC
TRBJ2-6,NA,TRBV25-1,once,CASSESGSAGANVLTF,TGTGCCAGCAGTGAATCAGGGTCGGCTGGGGCCAACGTCCTGACTTTC
TRBJ2-7,TRBD2,TRBV7-9,NA,CASSSWTSGYEQYF,TGTGCCAGCAGCTCTTGGACTAGCGGGTACGAGCAGTACTTC
TRBJ2-6,TRBD1,TRBV5-1,NA,CASTPQGAGANVLTF,TGCGCCAGCACCCCGCAGGGGGCTGGGGCCAACGTCCTGACTTTC
TRBJ2-1,TRBD2,TRBV5-1,NA,CASSLAGGHNEQFF,TGCGCCAGCAGCTTGGCGGGGGGGCACAATGAGCAGTTCTTC
TRBJ1-2,NA,TRBV7-8,NA,CASSPPGETRNYGYTF,TGTGCCAGCAGCCCCCCAGGGGAGACACGTAACTATGGCTACACCTTC
TRBJ1-5,NA,TRBV15,many,CATRGVPSNQPQHF,TGTGCCACCAGAGGTGTTCCGAGCAATCAGCCCCAGCATTTT
TRBJ2-7,NA,TRBV13,NA,CASTLSVPYEQYF,TGTGCCAGCACATTGTCGGTCCCCTACGAGCAGTACTTC
TRBJ2-4,NA,TRBV18,NA,CASSPPSKNIQYF,TGTGCCAGCTCACCACCGAGTAAAAACATTCAGTACTTC
TRBJ1-3,TRBD1,TRBV5-4,NA,CASSFGDRDAGIYF,TGTGCCAGCAGCTTTGGGGACAGGGACGCGGGGATATATTTT
TRBJ1-2,NA,TRBV28,NA,CASSFRGRDGYTF,TGTGCCAGCAGTTTCAGGGGCAGGGATGGCTACACCTTC
TRBJ1-6,NA,TRBV9,few,CASSERLNSPLHF,TGTGCCAGCTCAGAAAGATTAAATTCACCCCTCCACTTT
TRBJ1-1,NA,TRBV6-1,NA,CASSVRPTGDEAFF,TGTGCCAGCAGTGTCCGACCCACGGGGGATGAAGCTTTCTTT
TRBJ2-5,NA,TRBV9,NA,CASSVTGETQYF,TGTGCCAGCAGCGTCACCGGAGAGACCCAGTACTTC
TRBJ1-1,NA,TRBV7-3,NA,CASSLQGLDTEAFF,TGTGCCAGCAGCCTCCAGGGGTTGGACACTGAAGCTTTCTTT
TRBJ2-2,NA,TRBV6-5,NA,CASSLSAGRAGELFF,TGTGCCAGCAGTCTCTCAGCAGGTCGAGCCGGGGAGCTGTTTTTT
TRBJ1-1,NA,TRBV11-2,once,CASSSQMNTEAFF,TGTGCCAGCAGCTCTCAGATGAACACTGAAGCTTTCTTT
TRBJ2-5,TRBD2,TRBV29-1,NA,CSVALAGIQETQYF,TGCAGCGTCGCCCTAGCGGGGATTCAAGAGACCCAGTACTTC
TRBJ1-1,NA,TRBV27,few,CASSPGTANTEAFF,TGTGCCAGCAGTCCGGGGACGGCGAACACTGAAGCTTTCTTT
TRBJ1-2,NA,TRBV11-2,NA,CASSTDPSYGYTF,TGTGCCAGCAGCACCGACCCCTCCTATGGCTACACCTTC
TRBJ2-5,NA,TRBV30,few,CAWSEGVRAWETQYF,TGTGCCTGGAGTGAGGGAGTCAGGGCATGGGAGACCCAGTACTTC
TRBJ1-3,NA,TRBV5-5,NA,CASSRSSSGTGNTIYF,TGTGCCAGCAGCCGGTCGTCCTCAGGGACTGGAAACACCATATATTTT
TRBJ2-1,TRBD2,TRBV5-4,NA,CASSFGGLANGEQFF,TGTGCCAGCAGCTTTGGGGGACTAGCGAATGGTGAGCAGTTCTTC
TRBJ1-3,NA,TRBV5-1,NA,CASSPEGVDTIYF,TGCGCCAGCAGCCCGGAGGGGGTGGACACCATATATTTT
TRBJ1-5,NA,TRBV10-2,NA,CASSEEVGLYSNQPQHF,TGCGCCAGCAGTGAAGAGGTGGGTCTATATAGCAATCAGCCCCAGCATTTT
TRBJ2-2,NA,TRBV10-3,few,CAISVEGNTGELFF,TGTGCCATCAGTGTAGAGGGGAACACCGGGGAGCTGTTTTTT
TRBJ1-1,NA,TRBV10-3,NA,CAIRQNMNTEAFF,TGTGCCATTAGACAGAACATGAACACTGAAGCTTTCTTT
TRBJ2-4,NA,TRBV2,NA,CASSPQGGTLAKNIQYF,TGTGCCAGCAGTCCGCAAGGAGGGACTCTAGCCAAAAACATTCAGTACTTC
TRBJ2-7,NA,TRBV4-2,many,CASSQGWPTDSLSYEQYF,TGTGCCAGCAGCCAAGGGTGGCCAACTGACAGTCTCTCCTACGAGCAGTACTTC
TRBJ2-1,NA,TRBV13,once,CASSPLYRGGEQFF,TGTGCCAGCAGCCCCCTCTACAGAGGCGGTGAGCAGTTCTTC
TRBJ2-1,NA,TRBV28,NA,CASSLRRSLTYNEQFF,TGTGCCAGCAGTTTACGACGGTCCCTTACCTACAATGAGCAGTTCTTC